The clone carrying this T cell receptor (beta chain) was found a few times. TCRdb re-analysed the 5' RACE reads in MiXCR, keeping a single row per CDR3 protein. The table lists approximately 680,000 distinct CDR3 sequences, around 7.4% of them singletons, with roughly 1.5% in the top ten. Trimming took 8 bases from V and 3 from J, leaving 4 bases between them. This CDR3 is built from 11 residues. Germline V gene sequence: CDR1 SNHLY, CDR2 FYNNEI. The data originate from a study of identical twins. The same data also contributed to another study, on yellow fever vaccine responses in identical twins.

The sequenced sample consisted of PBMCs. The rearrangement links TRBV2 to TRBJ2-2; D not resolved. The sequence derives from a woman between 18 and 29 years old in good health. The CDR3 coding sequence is TGTGCCAGCCACGACACCGGGGAGCTGTTTTTT. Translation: CASHDTGELFF.